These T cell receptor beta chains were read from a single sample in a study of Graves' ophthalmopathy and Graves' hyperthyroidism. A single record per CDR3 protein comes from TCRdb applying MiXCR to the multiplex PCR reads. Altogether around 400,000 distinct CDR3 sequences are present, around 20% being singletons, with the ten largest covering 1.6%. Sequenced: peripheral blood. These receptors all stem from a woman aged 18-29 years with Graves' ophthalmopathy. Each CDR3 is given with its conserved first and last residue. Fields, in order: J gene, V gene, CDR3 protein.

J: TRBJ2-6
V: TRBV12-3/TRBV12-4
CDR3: CASRPDRLSGANVLTF

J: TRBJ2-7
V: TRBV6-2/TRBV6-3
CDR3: CASSLTRRRQVSYEQYF

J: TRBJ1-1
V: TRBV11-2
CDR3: CASSLDMGVGTEAFF

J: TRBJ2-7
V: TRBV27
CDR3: CASMETGANEQYF

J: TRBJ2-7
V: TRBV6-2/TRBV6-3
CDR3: CASTHPGALKWPYEQYF

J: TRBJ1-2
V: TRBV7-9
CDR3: CASSLQTDPNPGYTF

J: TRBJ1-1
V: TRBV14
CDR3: CASSMGQARGTEAFF

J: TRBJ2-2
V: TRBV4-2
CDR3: CASSQGNGELFF

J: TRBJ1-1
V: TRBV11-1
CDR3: CASTVTGGRAFF

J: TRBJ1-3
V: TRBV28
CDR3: CATARGVSGNTIYF

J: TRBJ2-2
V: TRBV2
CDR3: CASSGTAITGELFF

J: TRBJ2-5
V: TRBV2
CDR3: CASSVEIKETQYF

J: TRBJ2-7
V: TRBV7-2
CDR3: CASSSAKRTSGTSSYEQYF

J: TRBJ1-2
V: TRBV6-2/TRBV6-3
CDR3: CASSYGFSGYTF

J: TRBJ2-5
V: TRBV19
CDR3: CASSPGRGGRSSETQYF

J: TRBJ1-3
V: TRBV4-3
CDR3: CASSQEGDTIYF

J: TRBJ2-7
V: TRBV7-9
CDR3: CASSSPPGYEQYF

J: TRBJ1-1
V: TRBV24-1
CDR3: CATSGGANTEAFF

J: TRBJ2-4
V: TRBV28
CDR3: CASSALNIQYF

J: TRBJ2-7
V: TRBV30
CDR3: CVGSAGSSYEQYF

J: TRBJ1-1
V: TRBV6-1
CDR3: CASSRGQGHTEAFF

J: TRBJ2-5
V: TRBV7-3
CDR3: CASSMGLADQETQYF

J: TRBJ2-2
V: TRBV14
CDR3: CASSHRTFSTGELFF

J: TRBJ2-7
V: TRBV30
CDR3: CAWSVQGVSEQYF

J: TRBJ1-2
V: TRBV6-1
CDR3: CASSESDGGYGYTF

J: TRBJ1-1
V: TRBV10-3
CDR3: CAISGSRGRDTEAFF

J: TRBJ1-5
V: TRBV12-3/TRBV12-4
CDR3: CASSFQGAVQPQHF

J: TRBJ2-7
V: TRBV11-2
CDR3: CASSLEGARYEQYF

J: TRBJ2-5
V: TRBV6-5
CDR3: CASSYSSRRPQETQYF

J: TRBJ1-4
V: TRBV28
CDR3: CASNPAGSGEKLFF

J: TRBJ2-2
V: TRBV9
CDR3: CASSVGGGTGELFF

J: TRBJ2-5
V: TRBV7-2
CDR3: CASSLVVYQETQYF

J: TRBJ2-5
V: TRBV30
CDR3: CAWIGLETQYF

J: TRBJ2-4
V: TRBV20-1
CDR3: CSANHGAGKNIQYF

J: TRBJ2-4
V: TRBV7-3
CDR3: CASSLGPRDIQYF

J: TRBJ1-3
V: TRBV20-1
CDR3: CSAPDPDGNTIYF

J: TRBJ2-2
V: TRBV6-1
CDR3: CASSFGQFANTGELFF

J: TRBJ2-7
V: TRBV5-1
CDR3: CASSPGDASYEQYF

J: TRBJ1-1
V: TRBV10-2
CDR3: CASSEFGQGGTEAFF

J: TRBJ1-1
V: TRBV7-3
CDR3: CASSLMAGGGDTEAFF

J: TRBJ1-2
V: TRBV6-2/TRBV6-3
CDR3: CASSYTAGRLTANGGYGYTF

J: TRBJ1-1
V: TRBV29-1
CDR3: CSVGETGRSNTEAFF

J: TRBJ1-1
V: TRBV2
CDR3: CASSQDTRTEAFF

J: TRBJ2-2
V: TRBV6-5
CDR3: CASRSGTLRGLDGELFF

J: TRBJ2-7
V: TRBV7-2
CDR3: CASSFWAGTYEQYF

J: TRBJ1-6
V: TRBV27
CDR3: CASSFGPYNSPLHF

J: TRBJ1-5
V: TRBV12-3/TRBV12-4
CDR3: CASSFYSNQPQHF

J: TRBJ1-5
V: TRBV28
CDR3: CASSSRLGIGNQPQHF

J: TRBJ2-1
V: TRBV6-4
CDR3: CASSDTEYNEQFF

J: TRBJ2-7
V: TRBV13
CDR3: CASSGQGKSEQYF

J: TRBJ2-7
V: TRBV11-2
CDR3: CASSLDRGPTYEQYF

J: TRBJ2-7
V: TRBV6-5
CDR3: CASKFPGGGYEQYF

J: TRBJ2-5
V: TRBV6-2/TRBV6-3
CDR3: CAGSYGGWYRSLETQYF

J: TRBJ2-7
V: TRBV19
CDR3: CASSIGTGYEQYF